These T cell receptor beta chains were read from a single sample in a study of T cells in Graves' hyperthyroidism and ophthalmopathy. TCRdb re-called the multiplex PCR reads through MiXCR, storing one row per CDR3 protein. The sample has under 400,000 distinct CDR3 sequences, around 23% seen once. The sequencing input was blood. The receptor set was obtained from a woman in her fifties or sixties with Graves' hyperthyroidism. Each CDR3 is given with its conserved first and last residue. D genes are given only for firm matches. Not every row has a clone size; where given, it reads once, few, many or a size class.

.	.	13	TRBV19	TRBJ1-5	TGTGCCAGTAGTATATCCCCTCTTCAGCCCCAGCATTTT	CASSISPLQPQHF
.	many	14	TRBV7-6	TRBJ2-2	TGTGCCAGCAGCTTACTCCTAGCCCCCGGGGAGCTGTTTTTT	CASSLLLAPGELFF
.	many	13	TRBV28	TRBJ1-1	TGTGCCAGCAGTGTCCCCGGCAACGGTGAAGCTTTCTTT	CASSVPGNGEAFF
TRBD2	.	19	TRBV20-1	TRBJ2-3	TGCAGTGCTAGAGATAGGGTCCGGCTAGCGGGAGCTAGCACAGATACGCAGTATTTT	CSARDRVRLAGASTDTQYF
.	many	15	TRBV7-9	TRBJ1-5	TGTGCCAGCAGCTTAGGGGGTAGGAGCAATCAGCCCCAGCATTTT	CASSLGGRSNQPQHF
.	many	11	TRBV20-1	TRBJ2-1	TGCAGTGCTAGACGGACTAATGAGCAGTTCTTC	CSARRTNEQFF
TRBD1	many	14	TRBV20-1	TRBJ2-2	TGCAGTGCTTTCGGACAGGGTTTCGCCGGGGAGCTGTTTTTT	CSAFGQGFAGELFF
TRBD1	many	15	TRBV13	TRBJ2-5	TGTGCCAGCAGCAGATTGACAGGGCTCCAAGAGACCCAGTACTTC	CASSRLTGLQETQYF
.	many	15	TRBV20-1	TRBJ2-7	TGCAGTGCTAGAGTAGACAGTCTTTCCGCCTACGAGCAGTACTTC	CSARVDSLSAYEQYF
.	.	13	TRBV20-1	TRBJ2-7	TGCAGTGCTAGTTTGGGGAATTGGAACGAGCAGTACTTC	CSASLGNWNEQYF
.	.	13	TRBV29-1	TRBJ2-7	TGCAGCGTCGCCGTTCGGGGTATCTACGAGCAGTACTTC	CSVAVRGIYEQYF